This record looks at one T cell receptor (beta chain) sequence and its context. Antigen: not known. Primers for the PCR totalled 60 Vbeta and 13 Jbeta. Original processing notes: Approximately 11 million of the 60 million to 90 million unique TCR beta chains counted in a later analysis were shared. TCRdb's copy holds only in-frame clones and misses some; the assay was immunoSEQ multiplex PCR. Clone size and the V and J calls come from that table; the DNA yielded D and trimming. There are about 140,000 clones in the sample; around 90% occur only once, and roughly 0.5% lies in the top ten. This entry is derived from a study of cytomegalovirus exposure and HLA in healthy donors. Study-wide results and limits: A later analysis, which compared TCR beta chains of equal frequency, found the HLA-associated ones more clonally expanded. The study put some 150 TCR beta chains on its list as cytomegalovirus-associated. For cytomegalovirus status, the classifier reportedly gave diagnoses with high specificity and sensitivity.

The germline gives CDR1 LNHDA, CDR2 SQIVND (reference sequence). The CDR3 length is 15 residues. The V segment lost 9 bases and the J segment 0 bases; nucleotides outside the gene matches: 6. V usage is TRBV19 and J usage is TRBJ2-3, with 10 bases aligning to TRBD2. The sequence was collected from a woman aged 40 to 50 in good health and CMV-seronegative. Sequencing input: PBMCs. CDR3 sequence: CASALAGGSTDTQYF. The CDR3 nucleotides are TGTGCCAGCGCATTAGCGGGAGGTAGCACAGATACGCAGTATTTT.